This TCR beta chain originates from a study of T-cell reconstitution after alpha-beta-depleted transplantation in children. CDR3 length equals 15 residues. Germline CDR1 reads MNHNS; CDR2 reads SASEGT. With 5 bases removed from V and 2 bases from J, the gap between germline ends came to 15 bases. A library of TCRbeta sequences, prepared with unique molecular identifiers, was generated. In TCRdb, the PCR reads were re-called with MiXCR into one record per CDR3 protein. This sample has around 400,000 distinct CDR3 sequences, with about 11% found just once. The chain links TRBV6-1 to TRBJ1-1; D call uncertain. The TCR sequence derives from a human donor who donated a stem cell graft to a child with acute myeloid leukemia. The source material was PBMCs from the stem cell graft donor, sampled from the stem cell graft. The chain's CDR3 is CASSQTLAVNTEAFF. CDR3 DNA sequence: TGTGCCAGCAGTCAAACCCTGGCGGTAAACACTGAAGCTTTCTTT.